Sequencing of this TCR beta chain was carried out in a study of blood T cell repertoires in COVID-19. The wider study: Sites across the United States, Italy and Spain contributed samples from acute and convalescent COVID-19.

Each participant's cohort was designated according to participant-reported clinical history. Recovery meant two consecutive negative NP/OP PCR tests, professional clearance, or resolved symptoms. The table came from immunoSEQ multiplex PCR; TCRdb's copy has only in-frame clones and leaves some out. Of some 160,000 clones listed, about 82% are singletons. V was clipped by 2 bases and J by 2 bases, with 15 bases between them. Germline loops: CDR1 LGHDT, CDR2 YNNKEL (reference sequence). There are 16 residues in the CDR3. The clonotype originates from a woman between 40 and 50 years old who had recovered from COVID-19. Sequencing used PBMCs or T cells enriched from blood (not recorded which). The J gene is TRBJ1-1, the V gene TRBV3-1 (or the pseudogene TRBV3-2); weak D call: TRBD1 (6 bases). This CDR3 reads CASSQTGSKSNTEAFF. In DNA form, the CDR3 reads TGTGCCAGCAGCCAAACAGGGTCTAAATCAAACACTGAAGCTTTCTTT.